This T cell receptor beta chain was documented in a study of CD8 T cells in Susac syndrome. An input of about 0.5 to 1 ug of RNA was subjected to reverse transcription using random hexamers. Amplification of the TCR beta CDR3 was carried out by immunoSEQ multiplex PCR, which spanned a total of 54 Vbeta and 13 Jbeta segments. TCRdb processed the immunoSEQ multiplex PCR reads anew with MiXCR; each CDR3 protein has one entry. In the table there are more than 130,000 distinct CDR3 sequences, 90% to 95% of which are singletons. The V end lost 4 bases, the J end lost 2 bases, and 10 bases lay between the germline ends. The CDR3 runs to 15 residues. Sequencing targeted TCR beta in T cells from blood (CD8+ and CD4+). TEMRA cells were FACS-enriched, unlike CD8+ and CD4+ T cells, which were negatively isolated.

This TCR was recovered from a human donor in good health. The chain carries TRBV5-7 and TRBJ2-6, with D unclear. Being an ORF, TRBV5-7 has a function that is uncertain. The sample was CD8+ T cells from PBMCs. The CDR3 reads CASSNTPPGANVLTF. CDR3 bases: TGTGCCAGCAGCAACACCCCTCCTGGGGCCAACGTCCTGACTTTC.